This T cell receptor beta chain was sequenced for a study of CD8+ T cells in alopecia areata. Sequencing relied on a cDNA template that was reverse transcribed from extracted RNA. Sequenced by immunoSEQ multiplex PCR; TCRdb stores in-frame clones only, minus some. The data contain about 150,000 clones, 55% of them seen just once; the ten biggest clones take up 4.8%. There are a few counts of this clone. The antigen is unknown. Study-wide findings and caveats: Greater clonality was observed in lesional scalp samples, especially alopecia totalis/universalis, versus normal scalp. Normal skin contains resident alphabeta T cells, and these are also sequenced in scalp samples. Researchers reported that TCR sharing among patients proved less clear than in mice, possibly HLA-linked.

PBMCs provided sorted CD4+ and CD8+ T cells. V was pared by 0 bases and J by 5 bases, with 0 bases between. CDR3 length equals 11 residues. Germline V gene lookup returns CDR1 MGHRA and CDR2 YSYEKL. The receptor's source is a human donor in good health. The sample consisted of CD4+ T cells sorted from blood. V usage is TRBV4-1 and J usage is TRBJ2-3; D is unclear. The CDR3 spells CASSQEDTQYF. CDR3 DNA sequence: TGCGCCAGCAGCCAAGAAGATACGCAGTATTTT.